The rows below give T cell receptor beta chains drawn from one sample of a study of PD-1 blockade in classical Hodgkin lymphoma. Profiled with immunoSEQ multiplex PCR; TCRdb holds only in-frame clones, not every one. Among roughly 15,000 clones listed, 60% to 85% were seen once. The input for sequencing was CD4+ T cells from blood, taken before the fourth cycle of nivolumab. These receptors all stem from a human donor with classical Hodgkin lymphoma. CDR3s include the opening cysteine and the closing phenylalanine or tryptophan. D genes are given only for firm matches. For some rows the clone size is stated as once, few or many, or as a class when expanded; others skip it.

D gene: .; V gene: TRBV18; clone size: .; J gene: TRBJ2-7; CDR3 DNA: TGTGCCAGCTCACCAGGCAGGGTATCTTACGAGCAGTACTTC; CDR3 protein: CASSPGRVSYEQYF
D gene: .; V gene: TRBV10-1; clone size: few; J gene: TRBJ1-2; CDR3 DNA: TGCGCCAGCAGCTTGACAGGATCGAATGGCTACACCTTC; CDR3 protein: CASSLTGSNGYTF
D gene: .; V gene: TRBV2; clone size: few; J gene: TRBJ1-1; CDR3 DNA: TGTGCCAGCAGTGGGGGAGAAGCTTTCTTT; CDR3 protein: CASSGGEAFF
D gene: .; V gene: TRBV29-1; clone size: .; J gene: TRBJ2-3; CDR3 DNA: TGCAGCGTTGCCGACTTACACCATACGCAGTATTTT; CDR3 protein: CSVADLHHTQYF
D gene: TRBD2; V gene: TRBV5-1; clone size: once; J gene: TRBJ2-7; CDR3 DNA: TGCGCCAGCAGCCGGTTCCGGACTAGCGGGAGATACGAGCAGTACTTC; CDR3 protein: CASSRFRTSGRYEQYF
D gene: .; V gene: TRBV7-9; clone size: .; J gene: TRBJ2-7; CDR3 DNA: TGTGCCAGCAGCTTTATTGTTTACGAGCAGTACTTC; CDR3 protein: CASSFIVYEQYF
D gene: .; V gene: TRBV25-1; clone size: .; J gene: TRBJ2-5; CDR3 DNA: TGTGCCAGCAGTGAACCTACAGGGAGCCCAGAGACCCAGTACTTC; CDR3 protein: CASSEPTGSPETQYF
D gene: TRBD1; V gene: TRBV7-2; clone size: .; J gene: TRBJ2-7; CDR3 DNA: TGTGCCAGCAGCCACCTGGACAGGACCTACGAGCAGTACTTC; CDR3 protein: CASSHLDRTYEQYF
D gene: .; V gene: TRBV10-1; clone size: .; J gene: TRBJ1-3; CDR3 DNA: TGCGCCAGCAGTGTCGCGACAGGCTCTGGAAACACCATATATTTT; CDR3 protein: CASSVATGSGNTIYF
D gene: TRBD1; V gene: TRBV10-3; clone size: .; J gene: TRBJ1-2; CDR3 DNA: TGTGCCATCAGTAAGGGACAGGGGATCTATGGCTACACCTTC; CDR3 protein: CAISKGQGIYGYTF
D gene: .; V gene: TRBV5-4; clone size: .; J gene: TRBJ2-5; CDR3 DNA: TGTGCCAGCAGCTTGGGTGGGGTTCAAGAGACCCAGTACTTC; CDR3 protein: CASSLGGVQETQYF
D gene: TRBD1; V gene: TRBV5-1; clone size: once; J gene: TRBJ2-7; CDR3 DNA: TGCGCCAGCAGGATACCGGGACAGGGCTCTGAGCAGTACTTC; CDR3 protein: CASRIPGQGSEQYF
D gene: .; V gene: TRBV20-1; clone size: few; J gene: TRBJ2-7; CDR3 DNA: TGCAGTGCTAGAGAGGCCTACGAGCAGTACTTC; CDR3 protein: CSAREAYEQYF
D gene: .; V gene: TRBV11-3; clone size: .; J gene: TRBJ1-3; CDR3 DNA: TGTGCCAGCAGCTTGAGTCAGGGGAGCAACACCATATATTTT; CDR3 protein: CASSLSQGSNTIYF
D gene: TRBD2; V gene: TRBV9; clone size: .; J gene: TRBJ2-3; CDR3 DNA: TGTGCCAGCAACCCACTAGCGGGCGATACGCAGTATTTT; CDR3 protein: CASNPLAGDTQYF
D gene: TRBD2; V gene: TRBV19; clone size: .; J gene: TRBJ2-1; CDR3 DNA: TGTGCCAGTAGTATAGTGGCTGGGACTAGCGGGAGGCTTGGTGAGCAGTTCTTC; CDR3 protein: CASSIVAGTSGRLGEQFF
D gene: .; V gene: TRBV25-1; clone size: .; J gene: TRBJ2-3; CDR3 DNA: TGTGCCAGCAGTGTAGGAGATACGCAGTATTTT; CDR3 protein: CASSVGDTQYF
D gene: .; V gene: TRBV28; clone size: .; J gene: TRBJ1-2; CDR3 DNA: TGTGCCAGCAGTCCTAGGATACCCCCAGAGAATGGCTACACCTTC; CDR3 protein: CASSPRIPPENGYTF
D gene: .; V gene: TRBV6-1; clone size: .; J gene: TRBJ1-5; CDR3 DNA: TGTGCCAGCAAGGAGGAGTCAAATCAGCCCCAGCATTTT; CDR3 protein: CASKEESNQPQHF
D gene: .; V gene: TRBV6-6; clone size: .; J gene: TRBJ1-5; CDR3 DNA: TGTGCCAGCAGTACCGCCGGGACACGAGGGGAGCCCCAGCATTTT; CDR3 protein: CASSTAGTRGEPQHF
D gene: .; V gene: TRBV4-1; clone size: .; J gene: TRBJ1-1; CDR3 DNA: TGCGCCAGCAGCCAAGGGAGGGGCACTGAAGCTTTCTTT; CDR3 protein: CASSQGRGTEAFF
D gene: TRBD2; V gene: TRBV6-5; clone size: once; J gene: TRBJ2-3; CDR3 DNA: TGTGCCAGCAGTTCTCCGGGACTAGCGGCAGATACGCAGTATTTT; CDR3 protein: CASSSPGLAADTQYF
D gene: .; V gene: TRBV15; clone size: .; J gene: TRBJ2-5; CDR3 DNA: TGTGCCACCAGCAGAGTTGGGTATCAAGAGACCCAGTACTTC; CDR3 protein: CATSRVGYQETQYF
D gene: TRBD2; V gene: TRBV7-9; clone size: .; J gene: TRBJ2-7; CDR3 DNA: TGTGCCAGCAGCTTCGGGACTAAGGACGAGCAGTACTTC; CDR3 protein: CASSFGTKDEQYF
D gene: .; V gene: TRBV9; clone size: .; J gene: TRBJ2-3; CDR3 DNA: TGTGCCAGCAGCGTAGCTGGTGACTCTTCTAATACGCAGTATTTT; CDR3 protein: CASSVAGDSSNTQYF
D gene: .; V gene: TRBV4-1; clone size: .; J gene: TRBJ1-3; CDR3 DNA: TGCGCCAGCAGCTCTGCAGTCTCCGGCTCTGGAAACACCATATATTTT; CDR3 protein: CASSSAVSGSGNTIYF
D gene: .; V gene: TRBV2; clone size: .; J gene: TRBJ1-4; CDR3 DNA: TGTGCCAGCAGTGAGAGGGACCCATGGGAAAAACTGTTTTTT; CDR3 protein: CASSERDPWEKLFF